There are a few counts of the clone carrying this T cell receptor (beta chain). Its antigen remains unidentified. Germline lookup yields CDR1 LNHDA and CDR2 SQIVND (reference sequence). The CDR3 consists of 15 residues. V was pared by 7 bases and J by 0 bases, with 12 bases between. The sample is drawn from a study of T cell repertoires in cytomegalovirus infection. Study-level background: It can be stated that public TCR beta signatures indicated CMV infection as well as a matching HLA type. Notes on the study in general: HLA-C-restricted, CMV-specific TCR beta clonotypes were dominant ex vivo. CMV carriers having the relevant HLA were flagged by cumulative public TCR beta family frequency.

In TCRdb, the reads were re-called with MiXCR into one record per CDR3 protein. The sample contains around 290,000 distinct CDR3 sequences, about 25% of which appear only once. The chain is built from TRBV19 and TRBJ1-4; D gene uncertain. Sequencing was performed on PBMCs. This clonotype was sampled from a human donor in good health (CMV status not recorded). Some clones in this sample may be carry-over from other donors' samples. CDR3 residues: CASTGRSPTNEKLFF. CDR3 nucleotide sequence: TGTGCCAGTACCGGAAGGAGCCCAACTAATGAAAAACTGTTTTTT. Based on the CDR3 plus reference TRBV19 and TRBJ1-4, the full variable domain is DGGITQSPKYLFRKEGQNVTLSCEQNLNHDAMYWYRQDPGQGLRLIYYSQIVNDFQKGDIAEGYSVSREKKESFPLTVTSAQKNPTAFYLCASTGRSPTNEKLFFGSGTQLSVL.